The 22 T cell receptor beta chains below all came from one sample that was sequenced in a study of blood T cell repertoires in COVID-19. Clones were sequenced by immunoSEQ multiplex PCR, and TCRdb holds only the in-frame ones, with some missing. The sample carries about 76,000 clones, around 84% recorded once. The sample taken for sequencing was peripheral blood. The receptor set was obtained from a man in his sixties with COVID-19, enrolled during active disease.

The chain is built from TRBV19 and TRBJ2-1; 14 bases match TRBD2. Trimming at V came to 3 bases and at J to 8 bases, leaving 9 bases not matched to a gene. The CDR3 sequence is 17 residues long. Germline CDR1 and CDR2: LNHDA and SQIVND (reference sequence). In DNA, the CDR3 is TGTGCCAGTAGTATCGCACGACTAGCGGGAGGGTATGATGAGCAGTTCTTC. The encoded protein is CASSIARLAGGYDEQFF.

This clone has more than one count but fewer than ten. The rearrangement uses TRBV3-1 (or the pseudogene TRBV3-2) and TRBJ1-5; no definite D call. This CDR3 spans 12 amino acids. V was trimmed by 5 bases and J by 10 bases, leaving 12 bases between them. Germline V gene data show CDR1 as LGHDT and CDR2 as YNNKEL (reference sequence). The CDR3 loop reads CASSESEGPQHF. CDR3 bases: TGTGCCAGCAGCGAATCGGAGGGCCCCCAGCATTTT.

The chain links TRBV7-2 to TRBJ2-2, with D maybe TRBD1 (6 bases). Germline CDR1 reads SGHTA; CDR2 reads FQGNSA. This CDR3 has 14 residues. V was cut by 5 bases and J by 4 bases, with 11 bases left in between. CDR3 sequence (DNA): TGTGCCAGCAGCGCCCGGACAGTCACCGGGGAGCTGTTTTTT. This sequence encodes CASSARTVTGELFF.

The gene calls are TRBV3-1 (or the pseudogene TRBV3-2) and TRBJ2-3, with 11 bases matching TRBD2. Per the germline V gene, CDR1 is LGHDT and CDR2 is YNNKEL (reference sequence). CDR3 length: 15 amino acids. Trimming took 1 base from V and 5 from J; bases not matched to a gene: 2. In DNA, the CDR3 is TGTGCCAGCAGCCAAGCTGGACTAGCGGGAGATACGCAGTATTTT. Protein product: CASSQAGLAGDTQYF.

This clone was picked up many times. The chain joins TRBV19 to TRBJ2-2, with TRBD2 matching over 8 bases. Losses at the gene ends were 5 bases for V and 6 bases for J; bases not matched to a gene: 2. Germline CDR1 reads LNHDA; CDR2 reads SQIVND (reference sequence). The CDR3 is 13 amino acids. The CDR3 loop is CASSRGGSGELFF. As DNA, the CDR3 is TGTGCCAGTAGTCGGGGGGGATCCGGGGAGCTGTTTTTT.

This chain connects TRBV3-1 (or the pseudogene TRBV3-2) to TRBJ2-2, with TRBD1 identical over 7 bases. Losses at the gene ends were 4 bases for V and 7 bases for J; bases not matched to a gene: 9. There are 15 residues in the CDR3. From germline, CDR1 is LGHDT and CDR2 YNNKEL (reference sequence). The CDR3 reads CASSRGTAAGGELFF. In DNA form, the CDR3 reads TGTGCCAGCAGCCGTGGGACAGCCGCGGGCGGGGAGCTGTTTTTT.

The CDR3 DNA follows: TGTGCCACCAGTCCGGGGGACTATGGCTACACCTTC. It yields the protein CATSPGDYGYTF. The chain combines TRBV24-1 with TRBJ1-2; tentatively, D is TRBD1 (5 bases). The CDR3 is made up of 12 amino acids. Per germline, CDR1 KGHDR and CDR2 SFDVKD. Trimming shortened V by 6 bases and J by 3 bases, and 7 bases separated the two germline ends.

The CDR3 DNA follows: TGTGCCACCAGCAGAGATTGGGGAGGCCCTCCCCCTCGCCCCGGGAGGGCCGCACAAGAGACCCAGTACTTC. Encoded protein: CATSRDWGGPPPRPGRAAQETQYF. V and J are TRBV15 and TRBJ2-5, with TRBD2 matching 8 bases. The CDR3 is 24 amino acids. The junction had 29 bases not matched to a gene; V was cut back by 0 bases and J by 2 bases. Germline CDR1 reads LNHNV; CDR2 reads YYDKDF (reference sequence).

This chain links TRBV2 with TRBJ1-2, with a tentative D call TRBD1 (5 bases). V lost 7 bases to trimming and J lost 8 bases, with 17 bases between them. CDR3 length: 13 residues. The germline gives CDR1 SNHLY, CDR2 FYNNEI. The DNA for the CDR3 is TGTGCCAGCACCCCTCAGGGTATCTACGGCTACACCTTC. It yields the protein CASTPQGIYGYTF.

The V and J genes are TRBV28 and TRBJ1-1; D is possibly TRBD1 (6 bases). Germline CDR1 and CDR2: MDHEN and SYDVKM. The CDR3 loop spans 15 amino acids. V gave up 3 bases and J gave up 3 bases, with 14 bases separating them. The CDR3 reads CASSFGGLGDTEAFF. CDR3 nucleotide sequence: TGTGCCAGCAGTTTCGGGGGGCTGGGGGACACTGAAGCTTTCTTT.

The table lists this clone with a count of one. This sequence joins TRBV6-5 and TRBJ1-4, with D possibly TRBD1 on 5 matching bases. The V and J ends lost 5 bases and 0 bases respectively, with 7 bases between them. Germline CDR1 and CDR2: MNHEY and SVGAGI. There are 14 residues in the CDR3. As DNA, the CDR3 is TGTGCCAGCAGTCAGGGTACAACTAATGAAAAACTGTTTTTT. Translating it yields CASSQGTTNEKLFF.

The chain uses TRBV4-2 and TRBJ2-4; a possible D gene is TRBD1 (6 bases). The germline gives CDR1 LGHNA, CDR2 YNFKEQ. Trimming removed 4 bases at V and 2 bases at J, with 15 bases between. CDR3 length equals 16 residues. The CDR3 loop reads CASSLQGEGTKNIQYF. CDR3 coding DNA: TGTGCCAGCAGCCTACAGGGCGAGGGTACCAAAAACATTCAGTACTTC.

CDR3 sequence: CAWTSAPNTGELFF. The CDR3 nucleotides are TGTGCCTGGACTAGCGCGCCGAACACCGGGGAGCTGTTTTTT. The chain is built from TRBV30 and TRBJ2-2, with a weak D call TRBD2 (6 bases). Germline V gene sequence: CDR1 GTSNPN, CDR2 SVGIG (reference sequence). The CDR3 contains 14 residues. The ends were cut back, 4 bases at V and 0 bases at J, with 9 bases in the middle.

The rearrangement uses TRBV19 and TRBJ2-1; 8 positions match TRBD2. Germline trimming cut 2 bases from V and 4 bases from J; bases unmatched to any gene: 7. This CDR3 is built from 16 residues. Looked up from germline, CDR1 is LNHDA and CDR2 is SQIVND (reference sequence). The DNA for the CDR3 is TGTGCCAGTAGTATATCAGGACTAGCACGTTACAATGAGCAGTTCTTC. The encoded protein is CASSISGLARYNEQFF.

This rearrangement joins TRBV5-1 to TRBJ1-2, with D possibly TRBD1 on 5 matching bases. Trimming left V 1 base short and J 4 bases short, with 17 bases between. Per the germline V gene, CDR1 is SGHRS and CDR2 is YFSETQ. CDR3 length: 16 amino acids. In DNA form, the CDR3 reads TGCGCCAGCAGCTTGAGTCCACAGGCCACAATCTATGGCTACACCTTC. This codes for CASSLSPQATIYGYTF.

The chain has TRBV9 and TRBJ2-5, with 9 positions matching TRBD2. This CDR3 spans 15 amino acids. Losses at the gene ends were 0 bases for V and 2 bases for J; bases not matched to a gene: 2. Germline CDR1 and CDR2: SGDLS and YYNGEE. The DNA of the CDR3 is TGTGCCAGCAGCGTAGTGGGACTAGCTCAAGAGACCCAGTACTTC. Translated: CASSVVGLAQETQYF. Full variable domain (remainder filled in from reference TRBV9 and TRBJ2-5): DSGVTQTPKHLITATGQRVTLRCSPRSGDLSVYWYQQSLDQGLQFLIQYYNGEERAKGNILERFSAQQFPDLHSELNLSSLELGDSALYFCASSVVGLAQETQYFGPGTRLLVL.

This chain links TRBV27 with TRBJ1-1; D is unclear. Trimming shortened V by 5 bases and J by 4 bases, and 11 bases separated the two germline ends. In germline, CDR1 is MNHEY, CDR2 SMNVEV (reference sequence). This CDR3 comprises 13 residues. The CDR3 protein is CASSRPYSTEAFF. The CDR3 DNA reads TGTGCCAGCAGTCGTCCCTATAGCACTGAAGCTTTCTTT.

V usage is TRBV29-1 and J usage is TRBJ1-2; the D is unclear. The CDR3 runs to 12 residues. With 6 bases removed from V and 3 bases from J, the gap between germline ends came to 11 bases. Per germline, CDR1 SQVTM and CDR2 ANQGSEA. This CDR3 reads CSVDIGYYGYTF. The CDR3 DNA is TGCAGCGTCGATATCGGGTACTATGGCTACACCTTC. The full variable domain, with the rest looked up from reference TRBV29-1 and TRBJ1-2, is SAVISQKPSRDICQRGTSLTIQCQVDSQVTMMFWYRQQPGQSLTLIATANQGSEATYESGFVIDKFPISRPNLTFSTLTVSNMSPEDSSIYLCSVDIGYYGYTFGSGTRLTVV.

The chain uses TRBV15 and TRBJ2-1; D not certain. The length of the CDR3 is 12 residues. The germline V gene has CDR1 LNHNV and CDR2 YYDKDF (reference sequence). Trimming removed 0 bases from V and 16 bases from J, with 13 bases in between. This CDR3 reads CATSRDHEEGFF. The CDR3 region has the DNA TGTGCCACCAGCAGAGATCACGAGGAAGGTTTCTTC.

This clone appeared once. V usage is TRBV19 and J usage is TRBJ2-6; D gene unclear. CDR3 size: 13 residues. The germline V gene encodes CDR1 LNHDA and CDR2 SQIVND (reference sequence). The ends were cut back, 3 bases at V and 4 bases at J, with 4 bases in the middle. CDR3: CASSIPGANVLTF. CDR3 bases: TGTGCCAGTAGTATTCCAGGGGCCAACGTCCTGACTTTC.

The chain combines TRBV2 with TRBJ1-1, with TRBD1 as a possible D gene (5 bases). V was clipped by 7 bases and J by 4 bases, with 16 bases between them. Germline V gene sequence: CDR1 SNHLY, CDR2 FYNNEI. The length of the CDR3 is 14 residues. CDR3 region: CASKGQDGGTEAFF. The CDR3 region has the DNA TGTGCCAGCAAGGGCCAGGACGGGGGCACTGAAGCTTTCTTT.

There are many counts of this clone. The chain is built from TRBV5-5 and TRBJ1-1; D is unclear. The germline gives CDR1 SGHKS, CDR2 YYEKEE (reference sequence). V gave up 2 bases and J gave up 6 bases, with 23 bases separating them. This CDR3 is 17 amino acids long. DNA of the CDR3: TGTGCCAGCAGCTTTTCAGGAACCCTCTTCGATCGTGCTGAAGCTTTCTTT. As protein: CASSFSGTLFDRAEAFF.